The present T cell receptor (beta chain) was sequenced within a study of T cell responses to AZD1222 COVID-19 vaccine. In germline, CDR1 is KGHDR, CDR2 SFDVKD. The CDR3 spans 16 residues. J gave up 1 base and V 0 bases, and 1 base lay outside the gene matches. As for this clone: Its antigen is unknown.

Findings and limits, study-wide: Clonal diversity was possibly underestimated, and white British individuals and females predominated among donors. The study found Spike-specific TCR breadth and depth rose after two AZD1222 doses. No day 14 peak samples; only post-peak repertoires were characterized. At study baseline, merely several AZD1222 recipients were seropositive.

The data were produced by immunoSEQ multiplex PCR, yet TCRdb's version contains in-frame clones alone and is incomplete. This table has 110,000 to 150,000 clones, around 90% appearing once. Sequences were derived from peripheral blood, sampled on day 0 of AZD1222 vaccination. This rearrangement joins TRBV24-1 to TRBJ2-2; 7 positions agree with TRBD1. This receptor was identified in an adult in good health. The CDR3 DNA reads as TGTGCCACCAGTGATTTGAGACAGGGGAACACCGGGGAGCTGTTTTTT. Translated: CATSDLRQGNTGELFF.